This T cell receptor beta chain was captured by sequencing in a study of blood T cell repertoires in COVID-19 (dated by TCRdb to 2020 to 2022). For context, the study as a whole: Collaborator samples came from the United States, Italy and Spain and covered acute and convalescent phases of COVID-19. The material from the prospective study consisted of cDNA or gDNA derived from T cells, B-cell-depleted T cells, or PBMCs. Subjects who had been exposed to COVID-19, were actively infected with it, or had recovered from it provided the deeply sampled blood TCRbeta repertoires that made up the dataset. The repertoires were released in a freely available public database intended as a resource for research on the immune response to SARS-CoV-2. The samples were drawn from the first 160 participants of the ongoing ImmuneRACE study and from 950 to 1,500 subjects provided by 6 global collaborators. A de-identified subject ID, COVID-19 status, age in years and sex were almost always included in the sample metadata. HLA class I and class II types, where available, came from metadata supplied by the sample provider rather than from assay-based typing. Overall study results and their limits: Clinical and demographic metadata were provided uncurated, with the amount varying by source and participant.

The CDR3 contains 15 residues, cysteine and phenylalanine counted. The CDR3 DNA has 45 bases and is translated from base 1. CDR1 is given as MNHEY and CDR2 as SVGEGT, both from the germline V gene. Trimming takes 5 bases off V and 7 bases off J; junction bases not matched to a gene: 8. At one collaborating source in Seattle, patients were enrolled during active infection and were followed longitudinally through the course of disease. Whole blood was collected in K2EDTA tubes by collaborating institutions according to the institutions' own protocols. For TCRbeta analysis, collaborator samples were shipped as frozen whole blood, as isolated PBMCs, or as DNA extracted from either sample type. The immunoSEQ Assay, a bias-controlled multiplex PCR, was used to amplify TCRbeta CDR3 regions from genomic DNA. The study's processing was this. The number of nucleated cells in each sample was estimated by amplification of reference gene primers within the assay. To quantify the absolute abundance of each unique TCRbeta CDR3 rearrangement, sequence reads were collapsed and filtered. Productive Simpson clonality was computed per sample as the square root of Simpson's diversity index over productive rearrangements. In TCRdb, the immuneACCESS table is reduced to in-frame sequences with V and J assigned. These tables do not hold every clone; where another copy was compared, an unresolved V gene accounts for under half, and the others remain unexplained. D and trimming were read from the DNA, whereas the V and J calls and clone size are those reported in that table. This sample gives about 230,000 clones in total; more than 75% of them show up just once. Approximately 10% of the sample lies in the top ten.

Regarding this clone: It has no known antigen specificity. The input lacks base qualities; no much larger clone sits a single base away.

The TCR comes from a man aged 45 to 65 with COVID-19, enrolled during active disease. Specimen: peripheral blood. The chain joins TRBV6-2 or TRBV6-3 to TRBJ2-1, and 10 junctional nucleotides match TRBD1. The DNA reads as follows: TGTGCCAGCAGTCAGCGACAGGGGGCAAGGAATGAGCAGTTCTTC. Its coded protein is CASSQRQGARNEQFF.